These T cell receptor beta chains were read from a single sample in a study of shared clonotypes between healthy human individuals. Repertoires were generated with immunoSEQ multiplex PCR, while TCRdb's copy carries only in-frame clones and drops some. This table has 2,500,000 or so clones, under 95% appearing once. Sequencing was carried out using naive CD4+ T cells from PBMCs. The receptor source for this set is a man younger than 30 in good health. Some clones in this sample may be carry-over from other donors' samples. The CDR3 runs from the conserved cysteine through the conserved F or W. A D gene is named only where the DNA matches it firmly. Clone size appears in some rows only: once, few, many, or a class for an expanded clone.

v_gene,j_gene,d_gene,abundance,CDR3aa,CDR3nt
TRBV30,TRBJ2-7,.,.,CAWRDYQGQYF,TGTGCCTGGAGAGACTACCAAGGGCAGTACTTC
TRBV21-1,TRBJ2-1,.,.,CASSPTSGPYNEQFF,TGTGCCAGCAGCCCGACTAGCGGACCCTACAATGAGCAGTTCTTC
TRBV5-8,TRBJ2-3,TRBD1,.,CASSLRQGVADTQYF,TGTGCCAGCAGCTTGAGGCAGGGGGTAGCAGATACGCAGTATTTT
TRBV28,TRBJ1-5,.,.,CASSLSQGGVQPQHF,TGTGCCAGCAGTTTATCTCAGGGAGGCGTTCAGCCCCAGCATTTT
TRBV11-2,TRBJ1-2,TRBD1,.,CASSKGQFNYGYTF,TGTGCCAGCAGCAAGGGACAGTTTAACTATGGCTACACCTTC
TRBV28,TRBJ1-1,TRBD1,.,CASSDREAFF,TGTGCCAGCTCGGACAGGGAAGCTTTCTTT
TRBV28,TRBJ2-2,.,.,CASRQIGELFF,TGTGCCAGCAGACAGATCGGGGAGCTGTTTTTT
TRBV9,TRBJ2-2,.,.,CASSARSAGDTGELFF,TGTGCCAGCAGCGCCAGAAGCGCAGGTGACACCGGGGAGCTGTTTTTT
TRBV7-8,TRBJ2-5,.,.,CASSSGRIWETQYF,TGTGCCAGCAGTTCAGGCCGGATCTGGGAGACCCAGTACTTC
TRBV18,TRBJ2-7,TRBD2,.,CASSLLAGEFYEQYF,TGTGCCAGCTCACTACTAGCGGGAGAGTTCTACGAGCAGTACTTC
TRBV13,TRBJ1-1,.,.,CASSLDRGEAFF,TGTGCCAGCAGCCTGGATAGGGGTGAAGCTTTCTTT
TRBV2,TRBJ2-1,.,.,CASMRAGLEQFF,TGTGCCAGCATGAGGGCGGGGCTTGAGCAGTTCTTC
TRBV7-2,TRBJ2-2,TRBD2,.,CASSPSGSKVGELFF,TGTGCCAGCAGCCCTAGCGGGAGTAAGGTCGGGGAGCTGTTTTTT
TRBV28,TRBJ2-1,TRBD2,.,CASSFMSPGLTYNEQFF,TGTGCCAGCAGTTTTATGTCCCCGGGACTAACATACAATGAGCAGTTCTTC
TRBV7-6,TRBJ2-7,TRBD1,once,CASSLLSGTGESGQYF,TGTGCCAGCAGCTTACTCTCTGGGACAGGGGAGTCAGGGCAGTACTTC
TRBV27,TRBJ2-1,TRBD2,.,CASGRPSGRGAYNEQFF,TGTGCCAGCGGTCGTCCAAGCGGGAGGGGGGCCTACAATGAGCAGTTCTTC
TRBV7-2,TRBJ2-7,.,.,CASSLGVGQQYF,TGTGCCAGCAGCTTAGGAGTCGGGCAGCAGTACTTC
TRBV18,TRBJ1-1,.,few,CASSQQVNTEAFF,TGTGCCAGCTCACAACAGGTGAACACTGAAGCTTTCTTT
TRBV30,TRBJ2-7,.,.,CAWTLFDEQYF,TGTGCCTGGACCCTATTCGACGAGCAGTACTTC
TRBV7-9,TRBJ2-3,TRBD2,.,CASSLIRLAGVPDTQYF,TGTGCCAGCAGCTTAATCCGGCTAGCGGGAGTTCCAGATACGCAGTATTTT
TRBV7-2,TRBJ2-1,TRBD2,.,CASSRLSGAYNEQFF,TGTGCCAGCAGCCGACTAAGCGGGGCCTACAATGAGCAGTTCTTC
TRBV14,TRBJ2-7,.,.,CASSQDSGQQQYF,TGTGCCAGCAGCCAAGATTCCGGCCAGCAGCAGTACTTC
TRBV28,TRBJ2-1,.,.,CASSLGGPRSYNEQFF,TGTGCCAGCAGTTTAGGGGGACCCCGGTCCTACAATGAGCAGTTCTTC
TRBV19,TRBJ2-3,.,.,CASSVTDTQYF,TGTGCCAGTAGTGTTACAGATACGCAGTATTTT
TRBV18,TRBJ2-3,TRBD1,.,CASSPVGQGSTDTQYF,TGTGCCAGCTCACCGGTTGGACAGGGGAGCACAGATACGCAGTATTTT
TRBV7-7,TRBJ2-1,TRBD2,.,CASSPTSGLSNEQFF,TGTGCCAGCAGCCCGACTAGCGGCCTCAGCAATGAGCAGTTCTTC
TRBV18,TRBJ2-5,.,.,CASSPQEIQETQYF,TGTGCCAGCTCACCGCAAGAGATCCAAGAGACCCAGTACTTC
TRBV28,TRBJ1-5,.,once,CASIGVVKNQPQHF,TGTGCCAGCATAGGGGTGGTAAAGAATCAGCCCCAGCATTTT
TRBV7-8,TRBJ2-5,TRBD2,once,CASSQTGGGETQYF,TGTGCCAGCAGCCAAACGGGAGGGGGAGAGACCCAGTACTTC
TRBV6-5,TRBJ1-2,TRBD1,.,CASSYTRDRDYGYTF,TGTGCCAGCAGTTACACCCGGGACAGGGACTATGGCTACACCTTC
TRBV2,TRBJ2-6,TRBD1,.,CASVQGAYNVLTF,TGTGCCAGCGTCCAGGGGGCCTATAACGTCCTGACTTTC
TRBV5-1,TRBJ2-1,.,.,CASSLATDHNEQFF,TGCGCCAGCAGCTTGGCCACAGATCACAATGAGCAGTTCTTC
TRBV7-3,TRBJ2-3,TRBD1,.,CASSLTGQGTDTQYF,TGTGCCAGCAGCTTAACGGGACAGGGCACAGATACGCAGTATTTT
TRBV28,TRBJ1-2,.,.,CASSLTLVGGPPF,TGTGCCAGCAGTTTAACCCTCGTGGGGGGCCCCCCCTTC
TRBV2,TRBJ2-1,TRBD2,.,CASTWSSGGENEQFF,TGTGCCAGCACCTGGTCTAGCGGGGGTGAGAATGAGCAGTTCTTC
TRBV9,TRBJ2-5,.,.,CASSVGTVQETQYF,TGTGCCAGCAGCGTAGGGACAGTTCAAGAGACCCAGTACTTC
TRBV25-1,TRBJ2-1,.,few,CASSEHSPKNEQFF,TGTGCCAGCAGTGAACACAGCCCCAAAAATGAGCAGTTCTTC
TRBV9,TRBJ2-3,TRBD2,.,CASSPSGSLFGASTDTQYF,TGTGCCAGCAGCCCTAGCGGGAGTCTTTTTGGGGCTAGCACAGATACGCAGTATTTT
TRBV5-1,TRBJ1-2,.,.,CASSLGSATDGYTF,TGCGCCAGCAGCTTGGGGTCGGCAACAGATGGCTACACCTTC
TRBV27,TRBJ2-7,.,.,CASSFTVSYEQYF,TGTGCCAGCAGTTTCACAGTATCCTACGAGCAGTACTTC
TRBV6-5,TRBJ2-7,.,.,CASGARGGYEQYF,TGTGCCAGCGGCGCCCGAGGGGGGTACGAGCAGTACTTC
TRBV19,TRBJ1-5,.,.,CASSITGMVRQPQHF,TGTGCCAGTAGTATAACAGGGATGGTCCGTCAGCCCCAGCATTTT
TRBV9,TRBJ2-7,.,.,CASSVGRGPGEQYF,TGTGCCAGCAGCGTAGGCCGCGGCCCGGGCGAGCAGTACTTC
TRBV5-1,TRBJ2-5,.,.,CASSFGERGQEETQYF,TGCGCCAGCAGCTTTGGGGAGAGGGGTCAGGAAGAGACCCAGTACTTC
TRBV7-2,TRBJ2-2,.,.,CASSLAWRGSGELFF,TGTGCCAGCAGCTTAGCTTGGCGGGGCTCCGGGGAGCTGTTTTTT
TRBV11-3,TRBJ2-3,TRBD2,.,CASSPTSSSTDTQYF,TGTGCCAGCAGCCCGACTAGCAGCAGCACAGATACGCAGTATTTT
TRBV4-3,TRBJ2-2,.,.,CASSQEGAETGELFF,TGCGCCAGCAGCCAAGAAGGGGCGGAGACCGGGGAGCTGTTTTTT
TRBV7-2,TRBJ1-4,TRBD1,.,CASSPFRGVNEKLFF,TGTGCCAGCAGCCCTTTCAGGGGGGTAAATGAAAAACTGTTTTTT
TRBV28,TRBJ1-2,TRBD1,once,CASRQGAWGYTF,TGTGCCAGCAGGCAGGGGGCATGGGGCTACACCTTC
TRBV7-6,TRBJ1-1,.,.,CASSLSSDSEAFF,TGTGCCAGCAGCTTATCTAGTGACAGTGAAGCTTTCTTT
TRBV6-1,TRBJ1-2,.,.,CASSEVGSSGGYTF,TGTGCCAGCAGTGAAGTTGGATCGTCGGGGGGCTACACCTTC
TRBV5-5,TRBJ2-7,.,.,CASSHPPAYEQYF,TGTGCCAGCAGCCATCCCCCCGCCTACGAGCAGTACTTC
TRBV29-1,TRBJ2-7,.,.,CSVDVVGNEQYF,TGCAGCGTTGACGTGGTGGGGAACGAGCAGTACTTC
TRBV7-3,TRBJ2-5,.,.,CASSSGSQETQYF,TGTGCCAGCAGCTCGGGGTCTCAAGAGACCCAGTACTTC